The entry below gives a single T cell receptor (beta chain) sequence along with its context. Its antigen is not identified. The sample belongs to a study of CD8 T cells in ankylosing spondylitis. For TCR beta, libraries came from quantitative 5'-RACE with molecular barcodes. TCRdb re-analysed the 5' RACE reads in MiXCR, keeping a single row per CDR3 protein. The table includes around 450,000 distinct CDR3 sequences, roughly 26% detected once. General study findings and limits: Characteristic, it appeared, of ankylosing spondylitis blood was a TCR beta motif of eight highly homologous variants. From matched ankylosing spondylitis synovial fluid, disease-linked clones were reportedly recovered at significantly enriched levels.

Germline CDR1 MGHDK, CDR2 SYGVNS. This CDR3 contains 15 residues. V was shortened by 3 bases and J by 13 bases, with 22 bases between the two germline ends. V usage is TRBV25-1 and J usage is TRBJ2-1; possibly TRBD2 for D (6 bases). The sequence derives from a male donor with ankylosing spondylitis. Source material: blood, either unsorted or a sorted T cell fraction (not recorded which). The CDR3 DNA reads TGTGCCAGCAGTGAGGTTTGGCGGGAAGGTTCGTTTCAGTTCTTC. Its protein is CASSEVWREGSFQFF.